This T cell receptor beta chain derives from a study of shared clonotypes between healthy human individuals. Whole-study results and caveats: Donors were few, which limited the genetic and exposure-history diversity represented.

Note on this clone: The antigen remains undetermined.

TCRdb's table, derived via immunoSEQ multiplex PCR, lists solely in-frame clones and lacks some. This sample has approximately 980,000 clones, with about three quarters found just once. Germline assignment: CDR1 MDHEN and CDR2 SYDVKM. V lost 4 bases, J lost 5 bases, and 23 bases lay in between. CDR3 length: 17 amino acids. The V call is TRBV28, the J call TRBJ1-1; D is unresolved. The material sequenced was memory CD4+ T cells sorted from blood. Stated subset: CD45RA-negative fraction. The source of this sequence is a man between 18 and 29 years old in good health. The CDR3 here is CASSSPEWTGVETEAFF. Here the CDR3 DNA reads TGTGCCAGCAGTTCACCTGAGTGGACCGGCGTCGAAACTGAAGCTTTCTTT.